The next 6 T cell receptor beta chains were all read from a single sample in a study of type 1 regulatory T cells. For these TCRs, the target antigens are not known. MiXCR was run by TCRdb on the reads, yielding one entry per CDR3 protein. The sample has roughly 46,000 distinct CDR3 sequences; about 12% are singletons. Sequencing was carried out using cultured non-Tr1 T cells, either the whole culture or a sorted T cell fraction (not recorded which). The receptors come from a human donor in good health.

This clonotype occurred a few times. This sequence joins TRBV20-1 and TRBJ1-2; 7 bases are shared with TRBD1. The J segment lost 8 bases and the V segment lost 5 bases, leaving 11 bases of the junction unmatched. The CDR3 is made up of 13 amino acids. Germline values: CDR1 DFQATT, CDR2 SNEGSKA (reference sequence). The CDR3 DNA is TGCAGTGCTCAAAACAGGGGCCTTAGGGGCTACACCTTC. It translates to CSAQNRGLRGYTF.

This chain connects TRBV15 to TRBJ2-6; D is uncertain. Germline V CDR1 and CDR2: LNHNV, YYDKDF (reference sequence). Trimming removed 0 bases from V and 0 bases from J, with 6 bases in between. CDR3 size: 16 residues. The CDR3 here is CATSRDPGSGANVLTF. Here the CDR3 DNA reads TGTGCCACCAGCAGAGATCCCGGCTCTGGGGCCAACGTCCTGACTTTC. The full variable domain, its missing parts supplied by reference TRBV15 and TRBJ2-6, is DAMVIQNPRYQVTQFGKPVTLSCSQTLNHNVMYWYQQKSSQAPKLLFHYYDKDFNNEADTPDNFQSRRPNTSFCFLDIRSPGLGDTAMYLCATSRDPGSGANVLTFGAGSRLTVL.

This chain uses TRBV12-3 or TRBV12-4 with TRBJ2-5; 9 bases are shared with TRBD1. After removal of 7 bases from V and 6 bases from J, the junction contained 12 bases not matched to a gene. The CDR3 covers 15 residues. The CDR3 protein is CASTTGTGIGQTQYF. The CDR3 nucleotides read TGTGCCAGCACAACCGGGACAGGGATAGGGCAGACCCAGTACTTC.

This chain connects TRBV20-1 to TRBJ2-3; 9 positions agree with TRBD2. With V trimmed by 0 bases and J by 4 bases, 8 bases remained unmatched. The CDR3 is 16 amino acids. From germline, CDR1 is DFQATT and CDR2 SNEGSKA (reference sequence). The CDR3 DNA sequence: TGCAGTGCTAGAGATTGGGCTAGCGGGAACGCAGATACGCAGTATTTT. This translates into CSARDWASGNADTQYF.

This clonotype was observed a handful of times. The V call is TRBV5-1, the J call TRBJ2-1; 9 bases map to TRBD2. This CDR3 region has 14 residues. CDR1 and CDR2 from the germline V gene are SGHRS and YFSETQ. V gave up 7 bases and J gave up 3 bases; unmatched junction bases: 5. The CDR3 bases are TGCGCCAGCGGACTTAGCGGGAGCTACAATGAGCAGTTCTTC. Its translation: CASGLSGSYNEQFF. Drawing the rest from reference TRBV5-1 and TRBJ2-1, the complete variable domain is KAGVTQTPRYLIKTRGQQVTLSCSPISGHRSVSWYQQTPGQGLQFLFEYFSETQRNKGNFPGRFSGRQFSNSRSEMNVSTLELGDSALYLCASGLSGSYNEQFFGPGTRLTVL.

This clonotype was recorded many times. The genes are TRBV6-6 and TRBJ2-1; no definite D call. The germline V and J ends were trimmed by 5 bases and 7 bases, with 3 bases remaining between them. CDR3 size: 10 residues. The V gene's germline CDR1 is MNHNY and CDR2 SVGAGI (reference sequence). The CDR3 region has the DNA TGTGCCAGCAGTAATAATGAGCAGTTCTTC. It encodes CASSNNEQFF.